This TCR beta chain was observed in a study of CD4 T cells in relation to SARS-CoV-2 and coronaviruses. Broader study findings: Compared with monoreactive clones, crossreactive clones showed significantly weaker SARS-CoV-2 expansion. According to naive versus memory sequencing, detected responses are memory recall, not newly primed.

Unexposed donor CD4+ T cells date from about 2011-2018, before the COVID-19 pandemic. Cryopreserved PBMCs were CD4-enriched, then split into naive and memory cells. About this clone: The antigen remains unidentified.

Germline V gene data show CDR1 as SGHDN and CDR2 as FVKESK. The CDR3 runs 14 residues. Trimming cost V 5 bases and J 2 bases, with 13 bases left between them. Libraries were prepared by immunoSEQ multiplex PCR; TCRdb keeps only in-frame clonotypes and omits some of them. The profile shows 65,000 or so clones, about 89% of them singletons. Sequenced material: memory CD4+ T cells from PBMCs. This TCR was sampled from a human donor in good health. This sequence joins TRBV14 and TRBJ2-7, with a possible D match to TRBD1 (5 bases). The CDR3, as DNA: TGTGCCAGCAGCGTGCGTCCAGGGCCCTACGAGCAGTACTTC. This codes for CASSVRPGPYEQYF.